This TCR beta chain was identified during a study of beta chain features in type 1 diabetes. Study conclusions and caveats: Healthy donors had naive, central memory and Treg TCRB repertoires that appeared less similar than those seen among patients. Shorter templates might be favored by PCR, equally in patients and controls. cDNA-based sequencing might over-represent cells highly expressing TCR.

The ends were cut back, 1 base at V and 0 bases at J, with 7 bases in the middle. Germline V gene data show CDR1 as LNHNV and CDR2 as YYDKDF (reference sequence). The CDR3 totals 15 residues. The authors reverse transcribed all of the isolated RNA, so sequencing captured expressed TCRB transcripts. TCRdb's copy holds only in-frame clones and misses some; the assay was immunoSEQ multiplex PCR. The sample records roughly 350,000 clones, approximately 11% being singletons. This clone has a handful of counts. As yet, its antigen is unknown. The sequencing sample was made of naive CD4+ T cells from blood. The chain recombines TRBV15 with TRBJ2-1; possible D gene TRBD2, 6 bases. This receptor was obtained from a woman aged 25 to 39 in good health. The CDR3 spells CATSRAGSSYNEQFF. The CDR3 region has the DNA TGTGCCACCAGCAGAGCCGGGAGCTCCTACAATGAGCAGTTCTTC.